The TCR beta chain described here comes from a study of shared clonotypes between healthy human individuals. Overall study: Each donor's CD8 memory used one plate, CD8 naive two, each CD4 subset three. Study-level points and caveats: There were few donors, and this limited the genetic and exposure-history diversity represented.

To note about this clone: Its antigen is unidentified.

The CDR3 consists of 16 residues. The germline gives CDR1 KGHSH, CDR2 LQKENI. With V trimmed by 1 base and J by 3 bases, 2 bases remained unmatched. The test was conducted at deep level. This table comes from immunoSEQ multiplex PCR, and its TCRdb copy is limited to in-frame clones, with some not included. Of about 2,500,000 clones listed, approximately 94% are singletons. This TCR was recovered from a man younger than 30 in good health. Sequenced input: naive CD4+ T cells sorted from blood. Documented subset: CD45RA+ positively selected. V gene TRBV18 combines with J gene TRBJ2-3, with 12 bases identical to TRBD2. CDR3 in DNA: TGTGCCAGCTCACCACAGACTAGCGGGGGAACAGATACGCAGTATTTT. This translates into CASSPQTSGGTDTQYF.